The 24 T cell receptor beta chains presented below share a single source sample, sequenced in a study of blood T cell repertoires in COVID-19. TCRdb's table, derived via immunoSEQ multiplex PCR, lists solely in-frame clones and lacks some. The sample records 85,000 to 130,000 clones, approximately 86% being singletons. The material sequenced was peripheral blood. These TCRs come from a woman in her sixties with acute or convalescent COVID-19.

V and J are TRBV11-2 and TRBJ2-5; 7 nucleotides align to TRBD1. Germline V gene data show CDR1 as SGHAT and CDR2 as FQNNGV. The V gene end was trimmed by 3 bases and the J gene end by 5 bases; junction bases not matched to a gene: 3. This CDR3 contains 13 residues. CDR3 loop: CASSLGQWETQYF. CDR3 DNA: TGTGCCAGCAGCTTGGGACAGTGGGAGACCCAGTACTTC.

This chain joins TRBV7-8 and TRBJ1-3; D gene ambiguous. Germline assignment: CDR1 SGHVS and CDR2 FQNEAQ. The V end lost 5 bases, the J end lost 0 bases, and 11 bases lay between the germline ends. This CDR3 region has 15 residues. Here the CDR3 reads CASSLQFSSGNTIYF. For the CDR3, the DNA is TGTGCCAGCAGCCTACAGTTTTCCTCTGGAAACACCATATATTTT.

The genes are TRBV19 and TRBJ2-2, with TRBD2 identical over 7 bases. The CDR3 is 16 amino acids. V shed 3 bases, J shed 5 bases, and the junction held 9 bases outside the gene matches. Germline CDR1 and CDR2: LNHDA and SQIVND (reference sequence). Written as DNA, the CDR3 is TGTGCCAGTAGTATGCTGGCGGGAGTGGGAACCGGGGAGCTGTTTTTT. This encodes CASSMLAGVGTGELFF.

This sequence joins TRBV2 and TRBJ1-1, with 8 bases that match TRBD1. Per the germline V gene, CDR1 is SNHLY and CDR2 is FYNNEI. This CDR3 region has 16 residues. J lost 5 bases, V lost 3 bases, and 11 bases had no gene match. CDR3 in amino acids: CASSDQGAHPGTEAFF. The CDR3 region has the DNA TGTGCCAGCAGTGACCAGGGGGCCCACCCGGGGACTGAAGCTTTCTTT.

The rearrangement links TRBV4-2 to TRBJ2-1; maybe TRBD2 (5 bases). CDR1 and CDR2 from the germline V gene are LGHNA and YNFKEQ. The CDR3 extends over 16 amino acids. Trimming pared 0 bases from V and 2 bases from J, leaving 11 bases between. The CDR3 bases are TGTGCCAGCAGCCAAGAGTCCGGGAACGCCTACAATGAGCAGTTCTTC. This encodes CASSQESGNAYNEQFF.

The V and J genes are TRBV2 and TRBJ2-6, with 7 bases lining up with TRBD1. This CDR3 has 15 residues. The V segment lost 5 bases and the J segment 0 bases; nucleotides outside the gene matches: 1. Germline V lookup: CDR1 SNHLY, CDR2 FYNNEI. The chain's CDR3 is CASSQGDSGANVLTF. The CDR3 bases are TGTGCCAGCAGTCAGGGGGACTCTGGGGCCAACGTCCTGACTTTC.

The V and J genes are TRBV11-2 and TRBJ2-3; the match to TRBD2 covers 14 bases. CDR1 is SGHAT and CDR2 is FQNNGV in the germline V gene. This CDR3 is 16 amino acids long. Trimming cost V 4 bases and J 4 bases; bases outside gene matches: 4. The CDR3 DNA reads as TGTGCCAGCAGCTACGGGACTAGCGGGAGCTCAGATACGCAGTATTTT. Residues: CASSYGTSGSSDTQYF.

V is TRBV19 and J is TRBJ1-2; TRBD1 matches 7 bases. CDR3 length equals 14 residues. Germline assignment: CDR1 LNHDA and CDR2 SQIVND (reference sequence). The V segment lost 6 bases and the J segment 2 bases; nucleotides outside the gene matches: 6. CDR3 nucleotide sequence: TGTGCCAGTAGGCGACAGGGAGAAAACTATGGCTACACCTTC. This gives the protein CASRRQGENYGYTF.

This clone appeared once. The chain couples TRBV14 to TRBJ2-1; D is unresolved. Germline loops: CDR1 SGHDN, CDR2 FVKESK. This CDR3 is built from 12 residues. Trimming stripped 6 bases from V and 7 bases from J, with 10 bases between. The CDR3 spells CASRGGNNEQFF. CDR3 nucleotides: TGTGCCAGCAGAGGCGGAAATAATGAGCAGTTCTTC.

The chain uses TRBV2 and TRBJ1-5; D is ambiguous. Germline V gives CDR1 SNHLY, CDR2 FYNNEI. The CDR3 consists of 16 residues. V was clipped by 6 bases and J by 0 bases, with 15 bases between them. The chain's CDR3 is CASSQEVSYSNQPQHF. CDR3 DNA sequence: TGTGCCAGCAGCCAGGAGGTCTCCTATAGCAATCAGCCCCAGCATTTT.

The rearrangement joins TRBV10-3 to TRBJ1-5, with 8 bases lining up with TRBD1. J gave up 2 bases and V 10 bases, and 7 bases lay outside the gene matches. The V gene's germline CDR1 is ENHRY and CDR2 SYGVKD. This CDR3 spans 14 amino acids. The chain's CDR3 is CATAQGAGNQPQHF. The CDR3, as DNA: TGTGCCACAGCGCAGGGGGCAGGCAATCAGCCCCAGCATTTT.

This rearrangement joins TRBV5-6 to TRBJ2-7, with a weak D call TRBD2 (5 bases). Germline CDR1 is SGHDT and CDR2 is YYEEEE. Between the trimmed V and J ends, which lost 4 bases and 2 bases, there was a span of 16 bases. The CDR3 length is 15 residues. Here the CDR3 reads CASSQGGRAAYEQYV. The CDR3 DNA is TGTGCCAGCAGCCAAGGAGGTAGGGCCGCCTACGAGCAGTACGTC.

V is TRBV15 and J is TRBJ2-5, with 11 bases fitting TRBD2. This CDR3 comprises 16 residues. Germline CDR1 and CDR2: LNHNV and YYDKDF (reference sequence). Germline trimming cut 6 bases from V and 2 bases from J; bases unmatched to any gene: 8. The CDR3 sequence: CATSFGTSGPQETQYF. In DNA form, the CDR3 reads TGTGCCACCAGTTTTGGGACTAGCGGCCCGCAAGAGACCCAGTACTTC.

This chain connects TRBV11-1 to TRBJ2-3; D unclear. Germline V gene lookup returns CDR1 SGHAT and CDR2 FQDESV (reference sequence). The CDR3 is 12 amino acids. V lost 5 bases and J lost 3, with 6 bases in between. CDR3 bases: TGTGCCAGCAGCAAACAGACAGATACGCAGTATTTT. Its protein is CASSKQTDTQYF.

The J gene is TRBJ1-4, the V gene TRBV2; D unclear. The length of the CDR3 is 14 residues. Trimming took 7 bases from V and 4 from J, leaving 13 bases between them. Germline V gene sequence: CDR1 SNHLY, CDR2 FYNNEI. This chain's CDR3 is CASTPGLFNEKLFF. The DNA for the CDR3 is TGTGCCAGCACCCCGGGTCTGTTTAATGAAAAACTGTTTTTT.

This sequence joins TRBV11-2 and TRBJ2-1; D uncertain. Germline CDR1 SGHAT, CDR2 FQNNGV. This CDR3 is built from 12 residues. The ends were cut back, 5 bases at V and 4 bases at J, with 6 bases in the middle. CDR3 bases: TGTGCCAGCAGCCCAAATTACAATGAGCAGTTCTTC. This encodes CASSPNYNEQFF.

This chain links TRBV2 with TRBJ1-6; D gene unclear. This CDR3 is 13 amino acids long. V lost 3 bases, J lost 6 bases, and 6 bases lay in between. Germline V lookup: CDR1 SNHLY, CDR2 FYNNEI. The DNA for the CDR3 is TGTGCCAGCAGTGAGGGAGTTAATTCACCCCTCCACTTT. Encoded protein: CASSEGVNSPLHF. Full variable domain (missing parts from reference TRBV2 and TRBJ1-6): EPEVTQTPSHQVTQMGQEVILRCVPISNHLYFYWYRQILGQKVEFLVSFYNNEISEKSEIFDDQFSVERPDGSNFTLKIRSTKLEDSAMYFCASSEGVNSPLHFGNGTRLTVT.

This clone has just a few counts. The rearrangement joins TRBV5-1 to TRBJ2-1, with 10 bases aligning to TRBD2. Germline lookup yields CDR1 SGHRS and CDR2 YFSETQ. J lost 4 bases, V lost 4 bases, and 8 bases had no gene match. The CDR3 has 16 amino acids. This CDR3 reads CASSPLAGGNYNEQFF. The CDR3 nucleotides read TGCGCCAGCAGCCCATTAGCGGGAGGAAATTACAATGAGCAGTTCTTC.

Remarks on this clone: The junction departs from the called germline gene at one end, perhaps through a read error. The chain carries TRBV29-1 and TRBJ1-2, with no clear D. Looked up from germline, CDR1 is SQVTM and CDR2 is ANQGSEA. CDR3 length equals 12 residues. The CDR3 is CSIEGSLYGYTF. CDR3 DNA: TGCAGCATTGAGGGCTCCCTGTATGGCTACACCTTC.

V usage is TRBV7-9 and J usage is TRBJ1-1, with 7 bases identical to TRBD1. J gave up 7 bases and V 6 bases, and 14 bases lay outside the gene matches. CDR1 is SEHNR, CDR2 FQNEAQ, per germline (reference sequence). There are 15 residues in the CDR3. This CDR3 reads CASRQGTGQGNEAFF. In nucleotides, the CDR3 is TGTGCCAGCAGACAGGGGACGGGGCAGGGGAATGAAGCTTTCTTT. Together with reference TRBV7-9 and TRBJ1-1, the CDR3 gives the full variable domain: DTGVSQNPRHKITKRGQNVTFRCDPISEHNRLYWYRQTLGQGPEFLTYFQNEAQLEKSRLLSDRFSAERPKGSFSTLEIQRTEQGDSAMYLCASRQGTGQGNEAFFGQGTRLTVV.

The CDR3 region has the DNA TGCGCCAGCAGCACAGACTACGAGCAGTACTTC. This encodes CASSTDYEQYF. The chain has TRBV5-1 and TRBJ2-7; D unclear. The V gene's germline CDR1 is SGHRS and CDR2 YFSETQ. The V end lost 4 bases, the J end lost 3 bases, and 5 bases lay between the germline ends. There are 11 residues in the CDR3.

V and J are TRBV6-6 and TRBJ2-7; D remains ambiguous. Deletions cut 5 bases from V and 2 bases from J, with 7 bases between. Germline V gene sequence: CDR1 MNHNY, CDR2 SVGAGI (reference sequence). The CDR3 runs 12 residues. CDR3 in DNA: TGTGCCAGCAGTCCTACCCCCTACGAGCAGTACTTC. Translated: CASSPTPYEQYF.

The genes are TRBV4-1 and TRBJ1-3; D not certain. This CDR3 spans 15 amino acids. Trimming removed 8 bases at V and 0 bases at J, with 14 bases between. Germline assignment: CDR1 MGHRA and CDR2 YSYEKL. The CDR3 coding sequence is TGCGCCAGCGGTGAGGCCGCGCACTCTGGAAACACCATATATTTT. Protein sequence: CASGEAAHSGNTIYF.

The genes are TRBV24-1 and TRBJ1-2; tentative D call: TRBD1 (6 bases). The germline CDR1 and CDR2 sequences are KGHDR and SFDVKD. The CDR3 has 13 amino acids. V was trimmed by 5 bases and J by 6 bases, leaving 12 bases between them. As DNA, the CDR3 is TGTGCCACCAGTGCGGGGGGCGTTAATGGCTACACCTTC. It codes for CATSAGGVNGYTF.